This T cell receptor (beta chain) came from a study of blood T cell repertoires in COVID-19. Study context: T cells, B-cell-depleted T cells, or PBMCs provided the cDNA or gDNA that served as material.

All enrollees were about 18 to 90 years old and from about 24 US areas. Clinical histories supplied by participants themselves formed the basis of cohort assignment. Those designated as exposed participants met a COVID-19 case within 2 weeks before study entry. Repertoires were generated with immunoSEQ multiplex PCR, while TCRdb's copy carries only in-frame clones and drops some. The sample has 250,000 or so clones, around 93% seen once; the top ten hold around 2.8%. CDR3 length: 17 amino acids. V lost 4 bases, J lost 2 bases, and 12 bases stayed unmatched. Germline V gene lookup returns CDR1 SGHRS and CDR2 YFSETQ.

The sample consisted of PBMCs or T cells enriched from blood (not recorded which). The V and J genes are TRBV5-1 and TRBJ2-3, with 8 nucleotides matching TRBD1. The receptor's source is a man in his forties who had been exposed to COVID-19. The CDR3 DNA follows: TGCGCCAGCAGCACGAAGCAGGGGGCATCCCACACAGATACGCAGTATTTT. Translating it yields CASSTKQGASHTDTQYF. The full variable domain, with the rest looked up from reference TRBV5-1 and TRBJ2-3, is KAGVTQTPRYLIKTRGQQVTLSCSPISGHRSVSWYQQTPGQGLQFLFEYFSETQRNKGNFPGRFSGRQFSNSRSEMNVSTLELGDSALYLCASSTKQGASHTDTQYFGPGTRLTVL.